The 19 T cell receptor beta chains below all came from one sample that was sequenced in a study of T cells expressing NK-cell markers. Using the 5' RACE reads, TCRdb records one entry per CDR3 protein without DNA. The repertoire shows about 430,000 distinct CDR3 sequences; the top ten hold 1.4% to 1.5%. Sequencing was performed on blood T cells: a sorted CD56 or NKG2C T cell subset, CD4+ or CD8+ T cells, or bulk PBMC T cells (not recorded which). The receptors were sampled from a woman in her fifties or sixties in good health.

The rearrangement uses TRBV5-1 and TRBJ2-3; TCRdb picks TRBD1, but there is no DNA to check that call. CDR3 length equals 16 residues. The germline CDR1 and CDR2 sequences are SGHRS and YFSETQ. The CDR3 reads CASSLVSVGKADTQYF. Variable domain in full (rest from reference TRBV5-1 and TRBJ2-3): KAGVTQTPRYLIKTRGQQVTLSCSPISGHRSVSWYQQTPGQGLQFLFEYFSETQRNKGNFPGRFSGRQFSNSRSEMNVSTLELGDSALYLCASSLVSVGKADTQYFGPGTRLTVL.

The chain links TRBV9 to TRBJ1-2; TCRdb calls TRBD1, which cannot be checked without DNA. This CDR3 region has 15 residues. Germline CDR1 is SGDLS and CDR2 is YYNGEE. The CDR3 loop is CASSVIGQGLSGYTF.

The chain is built from TRBV4-2 and TRBJ2-7; TCRdb picks TRBD2, but there is no DNA to check that call. This CDR3 region has 18 residues. Germline CDR1 reads LGHNA; CDR2 reads YNFKEQ. The CDR3: CASSQDGAGAGQSYEQYF.

The chain carries TRBV2 and TRBJ2-3; the D call of TRBD1 rests on TCRdb alone, since no DNA is present to check it. Germline lookup yields CDR1 SNHLY and CDR2 FYNNEI. The length of the CDR3 is 16 residues. The chain's CDR3 is CASRANPGQSTDTQYF.

The rearrangement joins TRBV30 to TRBJ2-3; the TCRdb D gene call, TRBD1, has no DNA to confirm it. CDR1 GTSNPN and CDR2 SVGIG come from the germline V gene (reference sequence). The CDR3 runs to 15 residues. The CDR3 protein is CAWSPGDSSTDTQYF.

The chain combines TRBV20-1 with TRBJ2-3; TCRdb proposes TRBD2, but this gene call is untestable without DNA. The CDR3 sequence is 15 residues long. Germline V lookup: CDR1 DFQATT, CDR2 SNEGSKA (reference sequence). CDR3 amino acids: CSAFRRTPSTDTQYF.

The genes are TRBV21-1 and TRBJ2-3; absent DNA, TCRdb's TRBD2 call cannot be checked. TRBV21-1 is recorded as a pseudogene. The CDR3 covers 16 residues. This chain's CDR3 is CASSNPCSGGTDTQYF.

The CDR3 sequence: CASSAGTVNQPQHF. The rearrangement uses TRBV12-3 or TRBV12-4 and TRBJ1-5; the TCRdb call, TRBD1, lacks DNA for checking. This CDR3 contains 14 residues.

This chain connects TRBV4-1 to TRBJ2-1. Per germline, CDR1 MGHRA and CDR2 YSYEKL. This CDR3 comprises 17 residues. The CDR3 reads CASSQPPGGSAYNEQFF.

The chain links TRBV29-1 to TRBJ2-7; there is no DNA to check the TCRdb D call of TRBD1. The CDR3 runs 13 residues. The germline V gene has CDR1 SQVTM and CDR2 ANQGSEA. The CDR3 sequence is CSVVAPDSYEQYF.

The V gene is TRBV5-1, the J gene TRBJ2-5; the TCRdb D gene call, TRBD2, has no DNA to confirm it. The CDR3 extends over 19 amino acids. Looked up from germline, CDR1 is SGHRS and CDR2 is YFSETQ. The CDR3 loop is CASSPTRTSGRAGPETQYF.

V and J are TRBV5-4 and TRBJ1-2. The CDR3 is made up of 13 amino acids. Germline values: CDR1 SGHNT, CDR2 YYREEE (reference sequence). The CDR3 is CASSSTVNYGYTF.

The chain carries TRBV4-1 and TRBJ1-2. The CDR3 covers 13 residues. Germline values: CDR1 MGHRA, CDR2 YSYEKL. The CDR3 region is CASSPQGELGYTF.

The CDR3 loop is CSVDRRDTDTQYF. The chain links TRBV29-1 to TRBJ2-3; with no DNA, the TCRdb D assignment of TRBD1 cannot be verified. The CDR3 length is 13 residues. From germline, CDR1 is SQVTM and CDR2 ANQGSEA.

This chain uses TRBV15 with TRBJ1-2; absent DNA, TCRdb's TRBD1 call cannot be checked. Germline assignment: CDR1 LNHNV and CDR2 YYDKDF (reference sequence). The CDR3 extends over 13 amino acids. The CDR3: CATSKQNREGYTF.

The chain's CDR3 is CASSKAPDRGNYEQYF. The genes are TRBV21-1 and TRBJ2-7; TCRdb proposes TRBD1, but this gene call is untestable without DNA. TRBV21-1 is recorded as a pseudogene. The CDR3 has 16 amino acids.

The chain links TRBV12-3 or TRBV12-4 to TRBJ1-1; lacking DNA, the TRBD1 call made by TCRdb goes unchecked. There are 14 residues in the CDR3. The CDR3 here is CASSLRQGNTEAFF.

The rearrangement links TRBV11-3 to TRBJ2-6; the D gene TCRdb calls, TRBD1, cannot be checked with no DNA. This CDR3 region has 15 residues. Per the germline V gene, CDR1 is SGHNT and CDR2 is YENEEA. The CDR3 is CASSSTGAGANVLTF.

The CDR3 loop reads CSARDPSTGANVLTF. The chain links TRBV20-1 to TRBJ2-6. There are 15 residues in the CDR3. Per the germline V gene, CDR1 is DFQATT and CDR2 is SNEGSKA (reference sequence).